This TCR beta chain was recorded in a study of shared T cell receptors in the human thymus. V shed 0 bases and J shed 0 bases, with 5 bases lying between them. From germline, CDR1 is GTSNPN and CDR2 SVGIG (reference sequence). This CDR3 comprises 14 residues. Libraries were prepared by immunoSEQ multiplex PCR; TCRdb keeps only in-frame clonotypes and omits some of them. Among about 660,000 clones listed, about 89% were seen once. The sample was also linked to a second study, of human thymus T cells. This second study notes: Healthy Finnish infants undergoing corrective surgery for congenital heart defects provided the donor material. Related studies noted strongly shared thymic repertoires across unrelated people.

The chain combines TRBV30 with TRBJ1-4; D uncertain. Sequenced input: thymocytes. This clonotype originated in a boy younger than two with a congenital heart defect. In DNA, the CDR3 is TGTGCCTGGAGTGTTCGAGCAACTAATGAAAAACTGTTTTTT. It specifies CAWSVRATNEKLFF.